This record concerns one T cell receptor (beta chain) sequence. The study recruited people aged roughly 18 to 100 years across roughly 23 US areas. Cohort placement rested on clinical history that participants reported themselves. These data come from a study of blood T cell repertoires in COVID-19. In the source study's methods: Reference gene primer amplification gave estimated nucleated cell counts. TCRdb's table, derived via immunoSEQ multiplex PCR, lists solely in-frame clones and lacks some. Clone size and V and J calls were adopted from that table, with D and trimming inferred from the DNA. The sample lists about 200,000 clones; around 82% were seen once. This CDR3 is built from 16 residues. Unmatched junction bases numbered 4, after V lost 0 bases and J lost 2 bases. CDR1 is SGDLS and CDR2 is YYNGEE in the germline V gene.

The sequenced material came from PBMCs or T cells enriched from blood (not recorded which). The TCR was taken from a woman between 50 and 59 years old with acute COVID-19. V usage is TRBV9 and J usage is TRBJ2-5, with 10 bases fitting TRBD1. CDR3: CASSVGADRGQETQYF. For the CDR3, the DNA is TGTGCCAGCAGCGTAGGGGCGGACAGGGGGCAAGAGACCCAGTACTTC.